This TCR beta chain derives from a study of blood T cell repertoires in COVID-19. Whole-study context: The United States, Italy and Spain supplied acute and convalescent COVID-19 samples.

V shed 7 bases and J shed 0 bases, with 10 bases lying between them. The CDR3 sequence is 14 residues long. Germline CDR1 and CDR2: MNHEY and SVGAGI. The protocol was immunoSEQ multiplex PCR, while the TCRdb copy is restricted to in-frame clones and leaves out a portion. This table has approximately 94,000 clones, approximately 86% appearing once. This chain links TRBV6-5 with TRBJ1-5; D gene unclear. The sequencing sample was made of peripheral blood. This receptor was identified in a man aged 50-60 years with active or convalescent COVID-19. This CDR3 reads CASKEILSNQPQHF. The CDR3 nucleotides read TGTGCCAGCAAGGAGATCCTTAGCAATCAGCCCCAGCATTTT.